The 6 T cell receptor beta chains presented below share a single source sample, sequenced in a study of cytomegalovirus exposure and HLA in healthy donors. PCR primers comprised 60 Vbeta and 13 Jbeta primers. TCRdb keeps only in-frame clones here, not all; method: immunoSEQ multiplex PCR. The table includes 150,000 or so clones, around 77% detected once. Sample: PBMCs. These receptors were collected from a woman in her twenties or thirties in good health and CMV-seronegative.

The gene calls are TRBV9 and TRBJ2-1; 7 bases are a match to TRBD1. V lost 2 bases, J lost 9 bases, and 8 bases stayed unmatched. Germline CDR1 reads SGDLS; CDR2 reads YYNGEE. The CDR3 consists of 14 residues. CDR3 loop: CASSVPGTDGEQFF. CDR3 DNA: TGTGCCAGCAGCGTTCCCGGGACAGACGGTGAGCAGTTCTTC.

The chain combines TRBV6-6 with TRBJ2-7, with a weak D call TRBD1 (6 bases). The V end was cut by 2 bases, the J end by 1 base, with 9 bases between. The length of the CDR3 is 14 residues. CDR1 and CDR2 from the germline V gene are MNHNY and SVGAGI (reference sequence). The CDR3 region has the DNA TGTGCCAGCAGTTACCGGGACACTTCCTACGAGCAGTACTTC. It is translated as CASSYRDTSYEQYF.

This chain joins TRBV2 and TRBJ2-7, with D possibly matching TRBD1 (5 bases). In germline, CDR1 is SNHLY, CDR2 FYNNEI. V gave up 9 bases and J gave up 6 bases, with 21 bases separating them. This CDR3 comprises 14 residues. The CDR3 DNA reads TGTGCCAGTGGCCTTCAGGGTACTCTCTCCGAGCAGTACTTC. Encoded protein: CASGLQGTLSEQYF.

This clone was counted a single time. This chain uses TRBV7-2 with TRBJ1-1; 8 bases line up with TRBD1. V trimming: 5 bases; J trimming: 4 bases; junction bases outside the gene matches: 3. This CDR3 is built from 13 residues. The germline CDR1 and CDR2 sequences are SGHTA and FQGNSA. In DNA, the CDR3 is TGTGCCAGCAGCACCGGACAGGGCACTGAAGCTTTCTTT. Its translation is CASSTGQGTEAFF.

V usage is TRBV5-1 and J usage is TRBJ2-1, with 11 bases aligning to TRBD2. CDR1 and CDR2 from the germline V gene are SGHRS and YFSETQ. The CDR3 spans 16 residues. Unmatched junction bases numbered 8, after V lost 0 bases and J lost 9 bases. CDR3 in DNA: TGCGCCAGCAGCTTGGGGGTTAGCGGGGGGGTCGGTGAGCAGTTCTTC. Amino acids: CASSLGVSGGVGEQFF.

The chain combines TRBV4-1 with TRBJ1-5; no reliable D call. Germline V gene sequence: CDR1 MGHRA, CDR2 YSYEKL. There are 14 residues in the CDR3. V lost 0 bases and J lost 5, with 8 bases in between. CDR3 amino acids: CASSQESGDQPQHF. The CDR3 DNA follows: TGCGCCAGCAGCCAAGAGAGCGGGGATCAGCCCCAGCATTTT.